This T cell receptor (beta chain) was recorded in a study of blood T cell repertoires in COVID-19. About the research overall: Donors in the United States, Italy and Spain gave samples during acute or convalescent COVID-19. Nucleic acid was either cDNA or gDNA, and it came from T cells, B-cell-depleted T cells, or PBMCs.

This CDR3 has 17 residues. V gave up 7 bases and J gave up 5 bases; unmatched junction bases: 18. CDR1 is SNHLY, CDR2 FYNNEI, per germline. A Seattle source enrolled patients during active infection and followed them longitudinally. Authors' data handling: Cell counts per sample came from amplifying reference gene primers. Some clones are missing from TCRdb's copy, which holds only in-frame ones; the method was immunoSEQ multiplex PCR. Clonal size and the V and J genes are those of that table, whereas D and trimming came from the DNA. Here the sample spans 200,000 to 250,000 clones, 85% to 90% being singletons. This clone was counted only a few times.

Source material: peripheral blood. This receptor was obtained from a man younger than 40 with COVID-19, enrolled during active disease. The chain is built from TRBV2 and TRBJ1-1, with 8 bases aligning to TRBD1. In DNA, the CDR3 is TGTGCCAGCACCCAAACCGGACAGGGTTTGGTTGTGACTGAAGCTTTCTTT. Its translation: CASTQTGQGLVVTEAFF.